The source of this T cell receptor beta chain is a study of cytomegalovirus exposure and HLA in healthy donors. Vbeta (60) and Jbeta (13) primers were used in the PCR. The data were produced by immunoSEQ multiplex PCR, yet TCRdb's version contains in-frame clones alone and is incomplete. The profile shows some 140,000 clones, roughly 72% of them singletons. Concerning this clone: Its antigen is not known.

Germline V lookup: CDR1 MNHEY, CDR2 SMNVEV (reference sequence). This CDR3 contains 13 residues. The V end lost 6 bases, the J end lost 5 bases, and 13 bases lay between the germline ends. Study observations and caveats: The presence/absence work took it that sequencing depth was about the same across donors.

The chain recombines TRBV27 with TRBJ1-1; D is unclear. The receptor was derived from a man aged 25-40 years in good health and CMV-seronegative. Sequenced sample: PBMCs. The CDR3 DNA sequence: TGTGCCAGCAGCCCCATCGGGAGAACTGAAGCTTTCTTT. It specifies CASSPIGRTEAFF.